This passage covers 7 T cell receptor beta chains from one sample sequenced in a study of T cells after yellow fever vaccination. In TCRdb, the 5' RACE reads were re-called with MiXCR into one record per CDR3 protein. The sample holds 200,000 to 300,000 distinct CDR3 sequences, 10% to 15% seen once. The source was CD4+ T cells sorted from PBMCs, collected 45 days after the yellow fever booster vaccination. The receptors were gathered from a man between 25 and 39 years old who received the YFV17D yellow fever vaccine.

This clonotype showed up just a few times. V is TRBV12-3 or TRBV12-4 and J is TRBJ1-2; tentative D call: TRBD1 (6 bases). The CDR3 covers 14 residues. Trimming took 5 bases from V and 4 from J, leaving 14 bases between them. CDR3 protein: CASSRTGTPYGYTF. CDR3 coding DNA: TGTGCCAGCAGTCGTACCGGGACACCCTATGGCTACACCTTC.

This clonotype was seen only a few times. The chain carries TRBV5-1 and TRBJ2-1; 9 positions match TRBD1. Germline CDR1 reads SGHRS; CDR2 reads YFSETQ. Trimming removed 4 bases from V and 5 bases from J; junction bases left unmatched: 10. CDR3 length equals 16 residues. CDR3 nucleotides: TGCGCCAGCAGCAACAGGGCGGACAGGGGTGACAATGAGCAGTTCTTC. Translation: CASSNRADRGDNEQFF.

This clonotype was seen more than once but under ten times. The rearrangement links TRBV15 to TRBJ2-2; 7 bases map to TRBD2. The CDR3 covers 14 residues. The germline V gene has CDR1 LNHNV and CDR2 YYDKDF (reference sequence). V dropped 0 bases and J dropped 8; count of bases not matched to a gene: 3. The CDR3 DNA reads as TGTGCCACCAGCAGAGATCGGGGGGTGGGGGAGCTGTTTTTT. It specifies CATSRDRGVGELFF.

This clonotype appeared a few times. The chain links TRBV29-1 to TRBJ2-5; 7 positions match TRBD2. V dropped 5 bases and J dropped 3; count of bases not matched to a gene: 6. Germline CDR1 SQVTM, CDR2 ANQGSEA. The CDR3 consists of 13 residues. The CDR3 sequence is CSVRLADKETQYF. The CDR3, as DNA: TGCAGCGTTAGACTAGCAGATAAAGAGACCCAGTACTTC.

This clonotype was seen a handful of times. The chain recombines TRBV5-1 with TRBJ2-1, with D possibly TRBD2 on 5 matching bases. Trimming took 1 base from V and 3 from J, leaving 14 bases between them. Germline V gives CDR1 SGHRS, CDR2 YFSETQ. There are 16 residues in the CDR3. The CDR3 protein is CASSLSAGGNYNEQFF. The DNA for the CDR3 is TGCGCCAGCAGCTTGTCTGCGGGCGGTAACTACAATGAGCAGTTCTTC.

Details on this clonotype: This could be a read error, since a much larger clone is one nucleotide away. V gene TRBV20-1 combines with J gene TRBJ2-3; the D is unclear. The V and J ends lost 2 bases and 0 bases respectively, with 9 bases between them. CDR3 length equals 14 residues. Germline V CDR1 and CDR2: DFQATT, SNEGSKA (reference sequence). The CDR3 loop is CSARQDPSTDTQYF. Here the CDR3 DNA reads TGCAGTGCTAGACAGGACCCTAGCACAGATACGCAGTATTTT.

The rearrangement joins TRBV6-5 to TRBJ2-1; the D call may be TRBD1 or TRBD2 (5 bases each). The germline V gene has CDR1 MNHEY and CDR2 SVGAGI. This CDR3 spans 13 amino acids. V lost 4 bases and J 7 bases, leaving 11 bases between the germline ends. In nucleotides, the CDR3 is TGTGCCAGCAGTTTTGGGACCTCTAATGAGCAGTTCTTC. It translates to CASSFGTSNEQFF.